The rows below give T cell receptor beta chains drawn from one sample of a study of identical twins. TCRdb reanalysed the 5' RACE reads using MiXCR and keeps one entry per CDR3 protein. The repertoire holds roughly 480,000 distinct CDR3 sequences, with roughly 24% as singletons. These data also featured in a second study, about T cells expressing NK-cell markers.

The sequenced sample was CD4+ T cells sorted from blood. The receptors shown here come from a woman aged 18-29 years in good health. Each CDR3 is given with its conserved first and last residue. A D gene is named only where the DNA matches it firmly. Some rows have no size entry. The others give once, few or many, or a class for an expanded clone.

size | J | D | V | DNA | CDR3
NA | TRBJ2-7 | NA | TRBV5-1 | TGCGCCAGCAGCTTGCACAGGTCCAGCGGCGAGCAGTACTTC | CASSLHRSSGEQYF
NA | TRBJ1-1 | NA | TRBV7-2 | TGTGCCAGCAGCTTGCGGGTTGAAGCTTTCTTT | CASSLRVEAFF
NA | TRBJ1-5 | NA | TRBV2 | TGTGCCAGCAGTCTGACGTACCAGGATCAGCCCCAGCATTTT | CASSLTYQDQPQHF
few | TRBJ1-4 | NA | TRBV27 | TGTGCCAGTACCACAGCGAGTGAAAAACTGTTTTTT | CASTTASEKLFF
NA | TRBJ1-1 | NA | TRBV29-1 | TGCAGCGTTGGTACGGGCTTGGGCACTGAAGCTTTCTTT | CSVGTGLGTEAFF
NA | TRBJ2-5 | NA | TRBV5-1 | TGCGCCAGCAGCGCCCGGGACGGCGGAGAGACCCAGTACTTC | CASSARDGGETQYF
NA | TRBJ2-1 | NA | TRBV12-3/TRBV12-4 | TGTGCCAGCAGTCGCCCCACGAGCCCTGACGGGGATGAGCAGTTCTTC | CASSRPTSPDGDEQFF
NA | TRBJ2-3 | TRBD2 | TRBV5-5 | TGTGCCAGCAGCCAGGGACTAGCTGCAGATACGCAGTATTTT | CASSQGLAADTQYF
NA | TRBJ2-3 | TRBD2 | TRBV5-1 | TGCGCCAGCAGTCTTAGCGGGAGGGGCACAGATACGCAGTATTTT | CASSLSGRGTDTQYF
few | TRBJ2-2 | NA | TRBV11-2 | TGTGCCAGTAGAGGTGGGAGTGGGAACACCGGGGAGCTGTTTTTT | CASRGGSGNTGELFF
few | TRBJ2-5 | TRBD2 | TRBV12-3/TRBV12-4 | TGTGCCAGCAGTTTAACGGCTAGCGGGCAAGAGACCCAGTACTTC | CASSLTASGQETQYF
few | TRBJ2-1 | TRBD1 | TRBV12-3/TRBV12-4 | TGTGCCAGCAGGACAGGGGGAGGGTTCTTGAATGAGCAGTTCTTC | CASRTGGGFLNEQFF
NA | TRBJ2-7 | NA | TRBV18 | TGTGCCAGTACCCCGTCCCAGAGCTCCTACGAGCAGTACTTC | CASTPSQSSYEQYF
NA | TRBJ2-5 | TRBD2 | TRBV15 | TGTGCCACCAGCAGAGATAGGGGCGGGGGGGATGAGACCCAGTACTTC | CATSRDRGGGDETQYF
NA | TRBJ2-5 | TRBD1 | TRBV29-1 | TGCAGCGACAGGGGGTCAAGAGAGACCCAGTACTTC | CSDRGSRETQYF
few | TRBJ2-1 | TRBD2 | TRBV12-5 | TGTGCTAGTGGTTTGGTACTTGCAGCGGGAGGGAAGTACAATGAGCAGTTCTTC | CASGLVLAAGGKYNEQFF
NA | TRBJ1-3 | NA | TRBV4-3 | TGCGCCAGCAGCGGCGGGAACTCTGGAAACACCATATATTTT | CASSGGNSGNTIYF
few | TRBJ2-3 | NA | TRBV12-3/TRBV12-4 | TGTGCCAGCAGTCCGGGAGTAGCGGCGCGGGGTACGCAGTATTTT | CASSPGVAARGTQYF
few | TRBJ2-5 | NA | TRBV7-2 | TGTGCCAGCAGCGCCCAACAGACCCCCCAAGAGACCCAGTACTTC | CASSAQQTPQETQYF
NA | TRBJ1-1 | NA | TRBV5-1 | TGCGCCAGCAGCTTGGTGATGGCAGGGACTGAAGCTTTCTTT | CASSLVMAGTEAFF
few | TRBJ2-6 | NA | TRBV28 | TGTGCCAGCACCCGACCCGGCTCTGGGGCCAACGTCCTGACTTTC | CASTRPGSGANVLTF
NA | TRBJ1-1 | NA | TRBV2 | TGTGCCAGCACCAGAGGGGTGGTGAACACTGAAGCTTTCTTT | CASTRGVVNTEAFF
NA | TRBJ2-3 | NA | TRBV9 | TGTGCCAGCAGCGTAGTTGCGGGGTCTAGCACAGATACGCAGTATTTT | CASSVVAGSSTDTQYF
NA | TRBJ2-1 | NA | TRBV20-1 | TGCAGTGCTAGACGGGTCAGGGGCCCTGAATCCTACAATGAGCAGTTCTTC | CSARRVRGPESYNEQFF
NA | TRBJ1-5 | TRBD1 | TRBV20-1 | TGCAGTGTAGGACAGGGTAAAGGCAATCAGCCCCAGCATTTT | CSVGQGKGNQPQHF
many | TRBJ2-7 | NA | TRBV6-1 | TGTGCCAGCAGTACATGGCCCTACGAGCAGTACTTC | CASSTWPYEQYF
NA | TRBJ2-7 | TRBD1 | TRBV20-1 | TGCAGTGCTCTAACAGGGGGAGGCTACGAGCAGTACTTC | CSALTGGGYEQYF
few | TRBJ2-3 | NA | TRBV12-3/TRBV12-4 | TGTGCCAGCAGTTCCGCAGGGTGGACGCAGTATTTT | CASSSAGWTQYF
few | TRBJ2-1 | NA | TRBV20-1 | TGCAGTGCTAGTCGGGGAGGACTGGGTGCCGGGGATGAGCAGTTCTTC | CSASRGGLGAGDEQFF
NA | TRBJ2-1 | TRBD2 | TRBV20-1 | TGCAGTGCTAGAGTTTTAGCGGGAGGGCCGCGGGAGCAGTTCTTC | CSARVLAGGPREQFF
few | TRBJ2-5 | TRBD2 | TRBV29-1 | TGCAGCGTACTCCCGGCGGGAGGGCCCGGGATTGCGGAGACCCAGTACTTC | CSVLPAGGPGIAETQYF
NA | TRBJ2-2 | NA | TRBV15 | TGTGCCACCAGCCTCGGGGCCGGGGAGCTGTTTTTT | CATSLGAGELFF
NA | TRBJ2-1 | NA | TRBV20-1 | TGCAGTGCCCTCCGGGCCTGGCAGTTCTTC | CSALRAWQFF
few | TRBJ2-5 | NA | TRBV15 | TGTGCCACCAGCAGAGGCCGGGGGGCGCCTGAACAAGAGACCCAGTACTTC | CATSRGRGAPEQETQYF
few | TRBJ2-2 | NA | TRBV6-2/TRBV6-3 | TGTGCCAGCAGTTACCGTCGGGGGGCCGAGCTGTTTTTT | CASSYRRGAELFF
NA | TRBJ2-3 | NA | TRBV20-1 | TGCAGTGTTCCAAGGGTCCGGGGGAGGTCAGATACGCAGTATTTT | CSVPRVRGRSDTQYF
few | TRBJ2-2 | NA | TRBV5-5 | TGTGCCAGCAGCCGCCACCCGGGGGCCACCGGGGAGCTGTTTTTT | CASSRHPGATGELFF
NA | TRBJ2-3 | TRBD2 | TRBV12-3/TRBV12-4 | TGTGCCATCACTAGCGGTAACACAGATACGCAGTATTTT | CAITSGNTDTQYF
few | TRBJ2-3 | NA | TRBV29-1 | TGCAGCGTCGTTGGGGGGGGGGCCAACACAGATACGCAGTATTTT | CSVVGGGANTDTQYF
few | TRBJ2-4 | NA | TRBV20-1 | TGCAGTGCTGAGGGACGGGCGAAAAACATTCAGTACTTC | CSAEGRAKNIQYF
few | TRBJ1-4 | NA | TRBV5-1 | TGCGCCAGCAGTTTCAAAGGGCAGGATGAAAAACTGTTTTTT | CASSFKGQDEKLFF
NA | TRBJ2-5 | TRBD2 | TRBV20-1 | TGCAGTGCTAGAGATGGACTAGCGGGAGAGACCCAGTACTTC | CSARDGLAGETQYF
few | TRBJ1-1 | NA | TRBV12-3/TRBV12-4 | TGTGCCAGCAGTTCCGCGGGACGCTTTGAAGCTTTCTTT | CASSSAGRFEAFF
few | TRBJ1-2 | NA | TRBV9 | TGTGCCAGCAGCGTAGGGGCGATAAAGAGTCAAGGCTATGGCTACACCTTC | CASSVGAIKSQGYGYTF